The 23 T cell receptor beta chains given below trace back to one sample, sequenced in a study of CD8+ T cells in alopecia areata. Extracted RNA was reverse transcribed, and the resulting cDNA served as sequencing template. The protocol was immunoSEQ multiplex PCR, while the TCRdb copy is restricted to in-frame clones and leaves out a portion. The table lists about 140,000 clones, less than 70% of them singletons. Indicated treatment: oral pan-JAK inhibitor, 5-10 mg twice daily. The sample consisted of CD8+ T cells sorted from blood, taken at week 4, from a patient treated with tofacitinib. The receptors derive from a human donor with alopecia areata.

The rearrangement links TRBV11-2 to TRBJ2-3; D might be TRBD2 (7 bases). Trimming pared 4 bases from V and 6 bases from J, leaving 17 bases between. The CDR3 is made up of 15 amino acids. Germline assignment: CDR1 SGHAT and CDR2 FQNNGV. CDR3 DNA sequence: TGTGCCAGCAGCTGCGACGGCGGGGGCCCGGATACGCAGTATTTT. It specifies CASSCDGGGPDTQYF.

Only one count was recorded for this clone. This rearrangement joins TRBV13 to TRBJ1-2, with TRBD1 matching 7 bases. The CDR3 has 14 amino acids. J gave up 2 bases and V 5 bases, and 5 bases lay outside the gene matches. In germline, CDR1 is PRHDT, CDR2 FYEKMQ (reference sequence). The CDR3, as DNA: TGTGCCAGCAGCCTGGGACAGAGGAACTATGGCTACACCTTC. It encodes CASSLGQRNYGYTF.

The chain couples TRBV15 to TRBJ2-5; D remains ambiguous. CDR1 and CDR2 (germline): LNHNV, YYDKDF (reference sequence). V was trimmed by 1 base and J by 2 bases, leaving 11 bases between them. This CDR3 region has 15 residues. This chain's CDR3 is CATSRGSGSQETQYF. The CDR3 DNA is TGTGCCACCAGCAGAGGTTCGGGCAGTCAAGAGACCCAGTACTTC.

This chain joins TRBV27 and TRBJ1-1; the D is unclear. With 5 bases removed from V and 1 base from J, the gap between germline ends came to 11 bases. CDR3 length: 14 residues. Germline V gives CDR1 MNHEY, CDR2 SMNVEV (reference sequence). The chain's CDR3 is CASSPLGANTEAFF. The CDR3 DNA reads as TGTGCCAGCAGTCCCTTAGGAGCGAACACTGAAGCTTTCTTT.

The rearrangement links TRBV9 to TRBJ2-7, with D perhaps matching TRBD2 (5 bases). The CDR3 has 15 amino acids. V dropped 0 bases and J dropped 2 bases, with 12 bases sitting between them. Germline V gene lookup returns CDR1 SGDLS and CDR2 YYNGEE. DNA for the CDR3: TGTGCCAGCAGCGTAGGTGGGAGCACTACCTACGAGCAGTACTTC. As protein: CASSVGGSTTYEQYF.

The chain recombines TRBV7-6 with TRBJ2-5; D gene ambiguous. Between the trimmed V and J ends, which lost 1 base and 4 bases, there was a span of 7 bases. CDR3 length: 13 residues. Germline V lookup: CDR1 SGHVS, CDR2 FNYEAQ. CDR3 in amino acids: CASSLGGIETQYF. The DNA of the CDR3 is TGTGCCAGCAGCTTAGGCGGTATAGAGACCCAGTACTTC.

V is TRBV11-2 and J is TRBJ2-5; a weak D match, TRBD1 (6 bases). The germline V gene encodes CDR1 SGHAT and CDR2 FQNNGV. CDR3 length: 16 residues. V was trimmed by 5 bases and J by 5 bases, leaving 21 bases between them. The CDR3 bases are TGTGCCAGCAGCGACCCGGGACAAGGGACGGTCGAGACCCAGTACTTC. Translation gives CASSDPGQGTVETQYF. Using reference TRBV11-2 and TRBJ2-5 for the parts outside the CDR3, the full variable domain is EAGVAQSPRYKIIEKRQSVAFWCNPISGHATLYWYQQILGQGPKLLIQFQNNGVVDDSQLPKDRFSAERLKGVDSTLKIQPAKLEDSAVYLCASSDPGQGTVETQYFGPGTRLLVL.

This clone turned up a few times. This chain's CDR3 is CASSASYEQYF. As DNA, the CDR3 is TGTGCCAGCAGCGCCAGCTACGAGCAGTACTTC. The chain recombines TRBV13 with TRBJ2-7; D remains unclear. The V and J ends lost 5 bases and 3 bases respectively, with 5 bases between them. Germline lookup yields CDR1 PRHDT and CDR2 FYEKMQ (reference sequence). The CDR3 runs 11 residues.

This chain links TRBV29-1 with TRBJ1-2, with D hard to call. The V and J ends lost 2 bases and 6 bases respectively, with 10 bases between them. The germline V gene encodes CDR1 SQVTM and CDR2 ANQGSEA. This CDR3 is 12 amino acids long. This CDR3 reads CSVELEWDGYTF. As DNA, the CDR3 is TGCAGCGTTGAACTAGAATGGGATGGCTACACCTTC.

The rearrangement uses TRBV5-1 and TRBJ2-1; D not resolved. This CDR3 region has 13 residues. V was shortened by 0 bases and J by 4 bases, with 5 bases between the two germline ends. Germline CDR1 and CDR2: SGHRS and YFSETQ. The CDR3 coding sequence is TGCGCCAGCAGCTTGGATCTGTACAATGAGCAGTTCTTC. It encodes CASSLDLYNEQFF.

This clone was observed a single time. CDR3 residues: CASSTGGGPYEQYF. The CDR3 region has the DNA TGTGCCAGCAGTACCGGGGGAGGGCCCTACGAGCAGTACTTC. J is TRBJ2-7 and V is TRBV27, with 7 bases that match TRBD2. Losses at the gene ends were 5 bases for V and 2 bases for J; bases not matched to a gene: 6. The CDR3 consists of 14 residues. From germline, CDR1 is MNHEY and CDR2 SMNVEV (reference sequence).

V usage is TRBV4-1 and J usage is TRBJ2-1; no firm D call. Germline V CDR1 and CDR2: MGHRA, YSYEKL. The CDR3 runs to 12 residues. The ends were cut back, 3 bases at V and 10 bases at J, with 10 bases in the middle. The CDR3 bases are TGCGCCAGCAGCCATCTAGAGGAAGAGCAGTTCTTC. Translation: CASSHLEEEQFF.

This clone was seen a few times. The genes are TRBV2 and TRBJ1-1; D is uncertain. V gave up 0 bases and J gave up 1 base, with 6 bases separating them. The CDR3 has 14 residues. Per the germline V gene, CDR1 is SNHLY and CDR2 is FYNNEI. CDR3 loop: CASSEAGQNTEAFF. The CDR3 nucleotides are TGTGCCAGCAGTGAAGCGGGCCAGAACACTGAAGCTTTCTTT.

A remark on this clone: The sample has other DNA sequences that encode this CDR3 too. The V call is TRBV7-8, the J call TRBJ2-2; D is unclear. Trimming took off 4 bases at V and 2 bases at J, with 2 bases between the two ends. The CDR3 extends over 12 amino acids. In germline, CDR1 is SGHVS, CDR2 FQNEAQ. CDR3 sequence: CASSSNTGELFF. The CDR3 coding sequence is TGTGCCAGCAGCTCAAACACCGGGGAGCTGTTTTTT. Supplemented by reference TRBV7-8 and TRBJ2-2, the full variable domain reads GAGVSQSPRYKVAKRGQDVALRCDPISGHVSLFWYQQALGQGPEFLTYFQNEAQLDKSGLPSDRFFAERPEGSVSTLKIQRTQQEDSAVYLCASSSNTGELFFGEGSRLTVL.

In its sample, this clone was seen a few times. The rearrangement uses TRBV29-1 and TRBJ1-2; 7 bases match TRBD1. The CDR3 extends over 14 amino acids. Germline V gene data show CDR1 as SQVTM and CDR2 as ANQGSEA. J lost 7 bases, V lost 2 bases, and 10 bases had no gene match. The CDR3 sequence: CSVEMTGNLRGYTF. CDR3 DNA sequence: TGCAGCGTTGAAATGACAGGGAACTTGCGTGGCTACACCTTC.

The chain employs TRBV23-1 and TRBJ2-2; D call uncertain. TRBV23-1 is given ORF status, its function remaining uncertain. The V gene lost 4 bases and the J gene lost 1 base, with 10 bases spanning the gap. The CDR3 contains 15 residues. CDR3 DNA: TGCGCCAGCAGTCCTAATCACGGGAACACCGGGGAGCTGTTTTTT. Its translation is CASSPNHGNTGELFF.

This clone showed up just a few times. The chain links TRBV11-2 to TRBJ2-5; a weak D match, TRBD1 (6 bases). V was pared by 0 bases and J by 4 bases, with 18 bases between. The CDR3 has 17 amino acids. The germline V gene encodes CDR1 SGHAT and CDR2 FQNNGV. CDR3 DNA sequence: TGTGCCAGCAGCTTAGATAAAGAGGGGGAAGGCGGAGAGACCCAGTACTTC. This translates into CASSLDKEGEGGETQYF.

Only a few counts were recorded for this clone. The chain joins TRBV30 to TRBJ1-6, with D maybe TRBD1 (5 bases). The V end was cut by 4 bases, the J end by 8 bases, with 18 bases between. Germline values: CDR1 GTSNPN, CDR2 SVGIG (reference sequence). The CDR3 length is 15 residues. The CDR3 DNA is TGTGCCTGGAACGTGGGGGGTTCAGCTGATTCACCCCTCCACTTT. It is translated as CAWNVGGSADSPLHF.

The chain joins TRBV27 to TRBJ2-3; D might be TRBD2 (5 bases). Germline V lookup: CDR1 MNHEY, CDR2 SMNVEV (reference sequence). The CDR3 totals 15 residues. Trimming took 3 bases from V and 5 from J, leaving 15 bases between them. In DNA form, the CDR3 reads TGTGCCAGCAGTTTGTGGGCGGGCCCCAAAGATACGCAGTATTTT. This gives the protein CASSLWAGPKDTQYF.

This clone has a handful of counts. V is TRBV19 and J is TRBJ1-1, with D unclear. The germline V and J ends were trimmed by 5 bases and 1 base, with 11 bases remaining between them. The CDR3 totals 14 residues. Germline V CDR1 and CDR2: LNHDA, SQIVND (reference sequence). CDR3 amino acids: CASSFGPTNTEAFF. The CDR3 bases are TGTGCCAGTAGTTTTGGACCGACGAACACTGAAGCTTTCTTT.

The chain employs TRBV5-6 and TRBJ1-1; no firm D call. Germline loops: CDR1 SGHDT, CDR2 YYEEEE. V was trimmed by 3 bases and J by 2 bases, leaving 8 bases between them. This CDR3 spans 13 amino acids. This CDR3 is CASSSDGNTEAFF. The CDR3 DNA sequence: TGTGCCAGCAGCTCCGACGGCAACACTGAAGCTTTCTTT.

This CDR3 is CASRQWADWPGGYTF. CDR3 nucleotides: TGTGCCAGCAGACAATGGGCCGACTGGCCGGGTGGCTACACCTTC. The chain uses TRBV10-3 and TRBJ1-2; D remains ambiguous. With 10 bases removed from V and 7 bases from J, the gap between germline ends came to 25 bases. This CDR3 region has 15 residues. Per germline, CDR1 ENHRY and CDR2 SYGVKD.

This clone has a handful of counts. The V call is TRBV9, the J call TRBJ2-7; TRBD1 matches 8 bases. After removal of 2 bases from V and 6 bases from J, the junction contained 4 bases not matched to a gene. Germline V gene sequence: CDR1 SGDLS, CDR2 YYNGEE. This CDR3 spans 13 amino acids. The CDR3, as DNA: TGTGCCAGCAGCGTGGACAGGGAGGTCGAGCAGTACTTC. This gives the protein CASSVDREVEQYF.